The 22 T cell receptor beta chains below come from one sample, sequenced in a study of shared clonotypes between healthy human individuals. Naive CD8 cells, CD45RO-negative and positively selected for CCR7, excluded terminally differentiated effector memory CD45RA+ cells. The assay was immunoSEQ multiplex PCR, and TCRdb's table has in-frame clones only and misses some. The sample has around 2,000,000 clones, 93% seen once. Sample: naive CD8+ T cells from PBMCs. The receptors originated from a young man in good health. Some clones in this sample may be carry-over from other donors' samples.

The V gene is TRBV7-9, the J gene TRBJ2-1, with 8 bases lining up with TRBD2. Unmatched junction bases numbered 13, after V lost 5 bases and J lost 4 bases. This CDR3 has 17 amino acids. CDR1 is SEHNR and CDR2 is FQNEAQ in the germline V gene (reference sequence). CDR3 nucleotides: TGTGCCAGCAGCCCCTCAACGGCGGGAGGAAGATACAATGAGCAGTTCTTC. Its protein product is CASSPSTAGGRYNEQFF.

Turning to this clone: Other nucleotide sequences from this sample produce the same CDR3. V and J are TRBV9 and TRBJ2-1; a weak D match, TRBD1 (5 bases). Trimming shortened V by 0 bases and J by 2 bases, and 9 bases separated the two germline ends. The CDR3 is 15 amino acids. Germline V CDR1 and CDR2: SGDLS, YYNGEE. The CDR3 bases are TGTGCCAGCAGCGTAGGGGGCGGACCCTACAATGAGCAGTTCTTC. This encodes CASSVGGGPYNEQFF.

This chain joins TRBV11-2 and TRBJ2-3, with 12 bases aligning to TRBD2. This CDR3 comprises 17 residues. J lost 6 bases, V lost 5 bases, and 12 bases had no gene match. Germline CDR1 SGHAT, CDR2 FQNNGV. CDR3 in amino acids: CASSPLLAGGPGDTQYF. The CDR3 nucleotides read TGTGCCAGCAGCCCGCTCCTAGCGGGAGGGCCGGGCGATACGCAGTATTTT.

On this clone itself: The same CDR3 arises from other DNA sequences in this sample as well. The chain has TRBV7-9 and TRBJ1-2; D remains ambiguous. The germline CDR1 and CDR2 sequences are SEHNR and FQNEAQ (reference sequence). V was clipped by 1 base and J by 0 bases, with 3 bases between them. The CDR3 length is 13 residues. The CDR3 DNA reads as TGTGCCAGCAGCTTAGGGACTAACTATGGCTACACCTTC. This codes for CASSLGTNYGYTF.

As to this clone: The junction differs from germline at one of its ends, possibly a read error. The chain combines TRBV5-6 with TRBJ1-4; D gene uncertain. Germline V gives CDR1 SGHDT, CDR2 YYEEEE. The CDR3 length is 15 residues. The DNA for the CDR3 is TGTGCCAGCAGTTTGGCAACAGCAACTAATGAAAAACTGTTTTTT. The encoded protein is CASSLATATNEKLFF.

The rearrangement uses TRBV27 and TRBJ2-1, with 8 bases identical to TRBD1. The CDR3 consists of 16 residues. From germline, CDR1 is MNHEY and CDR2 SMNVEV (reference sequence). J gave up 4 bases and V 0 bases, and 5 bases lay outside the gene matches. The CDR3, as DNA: TGTGCCAGCAGTTTATCTCAGGGGGCAGGATACAATGAGCAGTTCTTC. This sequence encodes CASSLSQGAGYNEQFF.

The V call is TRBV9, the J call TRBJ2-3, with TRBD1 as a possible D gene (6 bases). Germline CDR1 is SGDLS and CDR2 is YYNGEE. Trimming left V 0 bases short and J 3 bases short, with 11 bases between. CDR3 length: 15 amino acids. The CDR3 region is CASSVAPRGTDTQYF. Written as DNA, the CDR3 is TGTGCCAGCAGCGTAGCACCTAGGGGGACAGATACGCAGTATTTT.

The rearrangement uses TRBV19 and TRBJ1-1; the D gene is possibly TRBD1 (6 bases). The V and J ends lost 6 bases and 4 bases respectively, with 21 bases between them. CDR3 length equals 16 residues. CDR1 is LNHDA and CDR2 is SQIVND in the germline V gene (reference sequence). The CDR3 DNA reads TGTGCCAGTAGCCGGGGTTGGGGGGGCGGTGGCACTGAAGCTTTCTTT. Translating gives CASSRGWGGGGTEAFF.

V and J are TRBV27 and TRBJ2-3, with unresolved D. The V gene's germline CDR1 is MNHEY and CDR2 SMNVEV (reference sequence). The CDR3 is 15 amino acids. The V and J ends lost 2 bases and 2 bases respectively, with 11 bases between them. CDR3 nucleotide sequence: TGTGCCAGCAGTTTAGTGGCAGGAAACACAGATACGCAGTATTTT. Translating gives CASSLVAGNTDTQYF.

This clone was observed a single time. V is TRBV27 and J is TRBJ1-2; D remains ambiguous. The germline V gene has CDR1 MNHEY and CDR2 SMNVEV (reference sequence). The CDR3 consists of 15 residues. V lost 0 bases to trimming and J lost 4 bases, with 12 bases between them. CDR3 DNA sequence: TGTGCCAGCAGTTTATCTGGCCGGTGGACCTATGGCTACACCTTC. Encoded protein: CASSLSGRWTYGYTF.

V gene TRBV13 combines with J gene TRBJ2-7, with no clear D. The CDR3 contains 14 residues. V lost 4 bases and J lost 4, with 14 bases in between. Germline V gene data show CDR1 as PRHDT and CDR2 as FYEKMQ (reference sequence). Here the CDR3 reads CASSSNLDGYEQYF. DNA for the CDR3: TGTGCCAGCAGCTCCAACCTGGACGGTTACGAGCAGTACTTC.

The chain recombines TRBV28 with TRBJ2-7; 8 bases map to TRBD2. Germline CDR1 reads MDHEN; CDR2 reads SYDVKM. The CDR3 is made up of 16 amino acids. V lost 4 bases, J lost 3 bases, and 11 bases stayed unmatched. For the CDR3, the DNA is TGTGCCAGCAGTTCATCCCGGGAGGGGGGTAACTACGAGCAGTACTTC. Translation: CASSSSREGGNYEQYF.

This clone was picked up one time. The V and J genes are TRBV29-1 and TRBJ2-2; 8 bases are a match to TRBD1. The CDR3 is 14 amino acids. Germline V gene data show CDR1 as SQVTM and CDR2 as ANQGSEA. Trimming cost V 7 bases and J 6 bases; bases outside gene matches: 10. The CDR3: CSAEDREWPGELFF. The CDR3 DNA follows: TGCAGCGCCGAGGACAGGGAATGGCCCGGGGAGCTGTTTTTT.

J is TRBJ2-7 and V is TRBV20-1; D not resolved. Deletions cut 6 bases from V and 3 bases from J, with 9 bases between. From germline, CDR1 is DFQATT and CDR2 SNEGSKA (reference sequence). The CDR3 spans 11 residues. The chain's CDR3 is CSADPNYEQYF. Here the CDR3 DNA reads TGCAGTGCCGACCCCAACTACGAGCAGTACTTC.

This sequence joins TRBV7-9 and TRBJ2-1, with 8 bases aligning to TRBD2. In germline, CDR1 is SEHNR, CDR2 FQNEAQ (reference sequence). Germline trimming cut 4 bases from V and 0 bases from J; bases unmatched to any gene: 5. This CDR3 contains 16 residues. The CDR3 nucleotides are TGTGCCAGCAGCTCACCCGGGACTAGCTCCTACAATGAGCAGTTCTTC. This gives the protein CASSSPGTSSYNEQFF.

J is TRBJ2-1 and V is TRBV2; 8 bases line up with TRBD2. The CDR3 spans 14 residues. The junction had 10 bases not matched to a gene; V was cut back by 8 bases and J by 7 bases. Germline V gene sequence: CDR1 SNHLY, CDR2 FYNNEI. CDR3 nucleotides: TGTGCCAGCCGCTGGGCGGGAGGAGGGAATGAGCAGTTCTTC. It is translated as CASRWAGGGNEQFF.

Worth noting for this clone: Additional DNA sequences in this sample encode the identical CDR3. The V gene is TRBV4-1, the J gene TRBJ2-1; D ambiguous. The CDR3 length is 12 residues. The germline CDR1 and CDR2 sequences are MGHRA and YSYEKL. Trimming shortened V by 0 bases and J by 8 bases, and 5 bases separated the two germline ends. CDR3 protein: CASSQEGYEQFF. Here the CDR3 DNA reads TGCGCCAGCAGCCAAGAAGGCTATGAGCAGTTCTTC.

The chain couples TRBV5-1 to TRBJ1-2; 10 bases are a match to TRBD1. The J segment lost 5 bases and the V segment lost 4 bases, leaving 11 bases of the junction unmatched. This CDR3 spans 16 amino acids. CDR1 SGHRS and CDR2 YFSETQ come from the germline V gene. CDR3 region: CASSPHRTGGFYGYTF. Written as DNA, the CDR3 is TGCGCCAGCAGCCCCCACCGGACAGGGGGTTTTTATGGCTACACCTTC. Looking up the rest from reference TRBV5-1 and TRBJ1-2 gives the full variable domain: KAGVTQTPRYLIKTRGQQVTLSCSPISGHRSVSWYQQTPGQGLQFLFEYFSETQRNKGNFPGRFSGRQFSNSRSEMNVSTLELGDSALYLCASSPHRTGGFYGYTFGSGTRLTVV.

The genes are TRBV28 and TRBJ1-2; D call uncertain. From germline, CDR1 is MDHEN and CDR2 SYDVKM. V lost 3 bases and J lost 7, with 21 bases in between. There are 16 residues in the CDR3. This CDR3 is CASSFIDGIKRGGYTF. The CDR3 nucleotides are TGTGCCAGCAGTTTCATTGACGGAATAAAAAGAGGTGGCTACACCTTC.

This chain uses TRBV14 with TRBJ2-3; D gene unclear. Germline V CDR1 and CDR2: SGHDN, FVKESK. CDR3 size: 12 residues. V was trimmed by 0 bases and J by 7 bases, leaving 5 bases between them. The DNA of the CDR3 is TGTGCCAGCAGCCAAGATGAAAATACGCAGTATTTT. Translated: CASSQDENTQYF.

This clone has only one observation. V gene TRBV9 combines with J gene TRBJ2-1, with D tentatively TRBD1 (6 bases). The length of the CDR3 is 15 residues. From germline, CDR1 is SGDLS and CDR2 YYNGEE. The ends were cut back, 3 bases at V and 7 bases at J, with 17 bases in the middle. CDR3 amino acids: CASSGSHQGRNEQFF. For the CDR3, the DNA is TGTGCCAGCAGCGGCAGTCATCAGGGGAGAAATGAGCAGTTCTTC.

The CDR3 coding sequence is TGTGCCAGCAGCACCAGACAGGGCAGGGGTAGCGGGAGCCCCCGAGAGACCCAGTACTTC. It translates to CASSTRQGRGSGSPRETQYF. V gene TRBV6-9 combines with J gene TRBJ2-5, with 9 bases that match TRBD2. The CDR3 consists of 20 residues. The V and J ends lost 6 bases and 4 bases, in that order; junction bases with no gene match: 24. Germline CDR1 and CDR2: MNHGY and SVAAGI.